This is a list of T cell receptor beta chains from one sample in a study of blood T cell repertoires in COVID-19. Sequenced by immunoSEQ multiplex PCR; TCRdb stores in-frame clones only, minus some. The table includes approximately 140,000 clones, 81% detected once. Sequencing was performed on peripheral blood. These receptors came from a human donor with acute or convalescent COVID-19. The donor label of this sample is uncertain. CDR3s leave out the opening cysteine and the closing phenylalanine or tryptophan.

V: TRBV2; J: TRBJ2-2; CDR3: ASSVTSGGNGELF
V: TRBV7-6; J: TRBJ2-1; CDR3: ASSLTIAAEQF
V: TRBV6-5; J: TRBJ2-7; CDR3: ASSYSGPGQQY
V: TRBV6-1; J: TRBJ2-6; CDR3: ASSEGQTSYSGANVLT
V: TRBV5-6; J: TRBJ2-2; CDR3: ASSYLAGELF
V: TRBV5-6; J: TRBJ1-1; CDR3: ASSLRPGELGAF
V: TRBV3-1/TRBV3-2; J: TRBJ2-4; CDR3: ASSYVGRGLTNIQY
V: TRBV7-3; J: TRBJ1-1; CDR3: ASSLTGGNTEAF
V: TRBV4-1; J: TRBJ1-5; CDR3: ASSQGQGAINQPQH
V: TRBV19; J: TRBJ1-1; CDR3: ASSILTSGRGSTEAF
V: TRBV6-5; J: TRBJ1-2; CDR3: ASSSTGDGYT
V: TRBV5-1; J: TRBJ2-7; CDR3: ASSFGQGADEQY
V: TRBV1; J: TRBJ1-4; CDR3: TSSGTENEKLF
V: TRBV28; J: TRBJ1-1; CDR3: ASSLWRERSTEAF
V: TRBV18; J: TRBJ1-1; CDR3: ASSPDMRVDTEAF
V: TRBV13; J: TRBJ2-1; CDR3: ASSLVPGLAGDNEQF
V: TRBV9; J: TRBJ1-2; CDR3: ASSITGQNYGYT
V: TRBV21-1; J: TRBJ1-5; CDR3: ASSKRGTENSNQPQH
V: TRBV2; J: TRBJ2-4; CDR3: ASSENGGRLAKNIQY
V: TRBV13; J: TRBJ1-1; CDR3: ASSPPNYEAF
V: TRBV5-6; J: TRBJ2-4; CDR3: ASSPRVWNIQY
V: TRBV27; J: TRBJ1-1; CDR3: ASSLMGGGRDEAF
V: TRBV3-1/TRBV3-2; J: TRBJ1-2; CDR3: ASSQGAQGARKGYT
V: TRBV9; J: TRBJ1-1; CDR3: ASSVSGDTEAF
V: TRBV5-4; J: TRBJ1-1; CDR3: ASSSQVGAPGEAF
V: TRBV2; J: TRBJ2-7; CDR3: ASRLADRDEQY
V: TRBV11-2; J: TRBJ1-5; CDR3: ASSSVWPQH
V: TRBV24-1; J: TRBJ1-3; CDR3: ATSDVTVGNTIY
V: TRBV5-5; J: TRBJ1-3; CDR3: ASSLASGAGNTIY
V: TRBV2; J: TRBJ1-4; CDR3: ASRLSGTDNEKLF
V: TRBV7-2; J: TRBJ2-5; CDR3: ASSITSGGNQETQY
V: TRBV7-9; J: TRBJ1-5; CDR3: AISQRGQPQH
V: TRBV6-2/TRBV6-3; J: TRBJ1-1; CDR3: ASSQSTGGKAF
V: TRBV13; J: TRBJ1-2; CDR3: ASNLHPEGYT
V: TRBV24-1; J: TRBJ1-2; CDR3: ATSDSRPDRVDRGYT
V: TRBV6-1; J: TRBJ1-5; CDR3: ASSERSQPNQPQH
V: TRBV5-4; J: TRBJ1-1; CDR3: ASSPRQGRGNTEAF
V: TRBV18; J: TRBJ1-5; CDR3: ASSPGGNQPQH
V: TRBV3-1/TRBV3-2; J: TRBJ1-1; CDR3: ASSQDRGILMNTEAF
V: TRBV9; J: TRBJ2-2; CDR3: ASSVGNGGADGELF
V: TRBV6-5; J: TRBJ1-1; CDR3: ASTRGTRNTEAF